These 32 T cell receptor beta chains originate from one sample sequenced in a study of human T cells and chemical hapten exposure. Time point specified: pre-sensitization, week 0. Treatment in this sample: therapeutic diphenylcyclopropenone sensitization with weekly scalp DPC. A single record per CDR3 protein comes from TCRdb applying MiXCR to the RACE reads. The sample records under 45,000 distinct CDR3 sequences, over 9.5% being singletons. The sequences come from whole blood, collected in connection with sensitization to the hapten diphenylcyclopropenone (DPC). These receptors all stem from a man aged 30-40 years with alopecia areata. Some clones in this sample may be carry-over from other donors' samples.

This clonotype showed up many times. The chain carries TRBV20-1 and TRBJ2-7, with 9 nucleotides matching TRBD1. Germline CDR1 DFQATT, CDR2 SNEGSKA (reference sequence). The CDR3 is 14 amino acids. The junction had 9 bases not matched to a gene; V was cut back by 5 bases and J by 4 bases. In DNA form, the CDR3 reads TGCAGTGCTGCCCTCACAGGGGGCGCGTACGAGCAGTACTTC. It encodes CSAALTGGAYEQYF.

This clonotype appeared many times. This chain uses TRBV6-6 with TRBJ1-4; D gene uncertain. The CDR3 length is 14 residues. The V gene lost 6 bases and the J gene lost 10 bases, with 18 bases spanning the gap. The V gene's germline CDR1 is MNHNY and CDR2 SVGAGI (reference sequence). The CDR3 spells CASRPTGYSGKLFF. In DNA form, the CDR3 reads TGTGCCAGCAGGCCGACTGGGTATAGTGGAAAACTGTTTTTT.

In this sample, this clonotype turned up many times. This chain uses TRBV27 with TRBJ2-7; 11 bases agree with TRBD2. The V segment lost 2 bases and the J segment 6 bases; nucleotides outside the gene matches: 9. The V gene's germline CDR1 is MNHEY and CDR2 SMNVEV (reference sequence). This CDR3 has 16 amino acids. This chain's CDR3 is CASSLVDSGRALEQYV. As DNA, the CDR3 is TGTGCCAGCAGTTTAGTGGATAGCGGGAGGGCTCTCGAGCAGTACGTC.

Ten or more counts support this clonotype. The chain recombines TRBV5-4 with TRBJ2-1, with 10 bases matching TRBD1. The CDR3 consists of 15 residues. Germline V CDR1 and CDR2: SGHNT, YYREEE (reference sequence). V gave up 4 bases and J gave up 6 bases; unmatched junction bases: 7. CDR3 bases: TGTGCCAGCAGCCTTGGCGGACAGGGGGGCAATGAGCAGTTCTTC. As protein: CASSLGGQGGNEQFF.

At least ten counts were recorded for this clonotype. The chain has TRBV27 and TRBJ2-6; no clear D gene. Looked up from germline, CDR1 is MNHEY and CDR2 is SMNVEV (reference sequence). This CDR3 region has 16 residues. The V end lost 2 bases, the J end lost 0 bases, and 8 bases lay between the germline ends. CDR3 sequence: CASSLSSSSGANVLTF. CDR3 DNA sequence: TGTGCCAGCAGTTTAAGTAGCAGCTCTGGGGCCAACGTCCTGACTTTC.

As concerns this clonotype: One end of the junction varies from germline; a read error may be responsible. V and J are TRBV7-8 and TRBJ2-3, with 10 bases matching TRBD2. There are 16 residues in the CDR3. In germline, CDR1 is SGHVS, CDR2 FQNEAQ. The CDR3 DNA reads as TGTGCCAACAGCTTAGCACTAGCGGGGATCACAGATACGCAGTATTTT. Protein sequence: CANSLALAGITDTQYF.

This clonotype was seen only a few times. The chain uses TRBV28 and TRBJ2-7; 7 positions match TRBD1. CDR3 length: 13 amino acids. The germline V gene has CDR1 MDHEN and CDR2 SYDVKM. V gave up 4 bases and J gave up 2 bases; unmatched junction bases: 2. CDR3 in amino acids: CASSWDSTYEQYF. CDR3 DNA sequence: TGTGCCAGCAGTTGGGACAGTACCTACGAGCAGTACTTC.

CDR3 in DNA: TGCAGTGCTACTCCCCCTGCTAATGAAAAACTGTTTTTT. This gives the protein CSATPPANEKLFF. V gene TRBV20-1 combines with J gene TRBJ1-4, with D uncertain. The CDR3 consists of 13 residues. Germline V CDR1 and CDR2: DFQATT, SNEGSKA (reference sequence). Trimming removed 4 bases from V and 3 bases from J, with 9 bases in between.

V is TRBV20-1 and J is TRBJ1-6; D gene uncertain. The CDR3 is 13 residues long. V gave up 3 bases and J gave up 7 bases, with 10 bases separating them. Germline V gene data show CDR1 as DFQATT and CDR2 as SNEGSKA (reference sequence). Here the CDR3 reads CSASAGPNSPLHF. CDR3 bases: TGCAGTGCTAGCGCAGGTCCCAATTCACCCCTCCACTTT.

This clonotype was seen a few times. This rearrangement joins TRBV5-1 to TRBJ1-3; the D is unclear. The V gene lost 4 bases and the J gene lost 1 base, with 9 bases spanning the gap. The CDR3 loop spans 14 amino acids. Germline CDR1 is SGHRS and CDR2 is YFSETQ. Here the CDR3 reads CASSPDRSGNTIYF. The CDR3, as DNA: TGCGCCAGCAGCCCGGACCGATCTGGAAACACCATATATTTT.

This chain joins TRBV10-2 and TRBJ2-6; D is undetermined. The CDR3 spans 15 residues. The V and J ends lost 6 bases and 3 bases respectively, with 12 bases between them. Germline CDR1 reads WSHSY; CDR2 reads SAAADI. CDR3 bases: TGCGCCAGCAGGAAAAAAAGCGTTGGGGCCAACGTCCTGACTTTC. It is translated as CASRKKSVGANVLTF.

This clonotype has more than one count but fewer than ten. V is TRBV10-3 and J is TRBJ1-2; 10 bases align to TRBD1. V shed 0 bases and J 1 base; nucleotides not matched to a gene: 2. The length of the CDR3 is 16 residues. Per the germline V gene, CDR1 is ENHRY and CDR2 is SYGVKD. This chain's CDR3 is CAISESGTGVNYGYTF. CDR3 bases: TGTGCCATCAGTGAGTCGGGGACAGGGGTTAACTATGGCTACACCTTC.

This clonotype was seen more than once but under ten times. The CDR3 DNA is TGCGCCAGCAGTGCGACTAGCGGGGCGATAGATACGCAGTATTTT. Protein: CASSATSGAIDTQYF. The chain joins TRBV10-1 to TRBJ2-3, with 11 bases lining up with TRBD2. The CDR3 is 15 amino acids. V lost 4 bases, J lost 5 bases, and 5 bases stayed unmatched. CDR1 and CDR2 from the germline V gene are WNHNN and SYGVQD (reference sequence).

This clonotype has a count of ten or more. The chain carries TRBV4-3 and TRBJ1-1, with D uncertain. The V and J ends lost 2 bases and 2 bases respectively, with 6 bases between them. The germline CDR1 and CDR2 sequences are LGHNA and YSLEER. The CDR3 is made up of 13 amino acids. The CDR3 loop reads CASSQNGNTEAFF. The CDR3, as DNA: TGCGCCAGCAGCCAAAACGGAAACACTGAAGCTTTCTTT.

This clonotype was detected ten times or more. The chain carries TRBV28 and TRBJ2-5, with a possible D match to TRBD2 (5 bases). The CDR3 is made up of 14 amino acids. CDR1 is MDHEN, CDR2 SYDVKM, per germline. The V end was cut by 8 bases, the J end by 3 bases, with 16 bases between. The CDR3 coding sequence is TGTGCCAGCTCTGATCCCAGCGGAGAAGAGACCCAGTACTTC. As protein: CASSDPSGEETQYF.

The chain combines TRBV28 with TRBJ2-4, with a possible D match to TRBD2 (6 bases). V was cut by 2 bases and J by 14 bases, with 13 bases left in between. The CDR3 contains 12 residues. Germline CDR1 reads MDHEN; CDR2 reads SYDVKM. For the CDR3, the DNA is TGTGCCAGCAGTTTAGACAACAGGAGGGAGTACTTC. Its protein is CASSLDNRREYF. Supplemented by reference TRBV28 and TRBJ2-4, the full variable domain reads DVKVTQSSRYLVKRTGEKVFLECVQDMDHENMFWYRQDPGLGLRLIYFSYDVKMKEKGDIPEGYSVSREKKERFSLILESASTNQTSMYLCASSLDNRREYFGAGTRLSVL.

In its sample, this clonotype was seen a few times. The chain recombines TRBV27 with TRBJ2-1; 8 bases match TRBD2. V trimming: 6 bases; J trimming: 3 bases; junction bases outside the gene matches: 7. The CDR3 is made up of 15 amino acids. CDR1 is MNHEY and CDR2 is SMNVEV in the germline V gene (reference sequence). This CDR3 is CASSAAGVVYNEQFF. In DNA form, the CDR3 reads TGTGCCAGCAGCGCAGCGGGAGTGGTCTACAATGAGCAGTTCTTC.

The CDR3 DNA reads TGCGCCAGCAGCCAAGCGGAGTGGGCACGGGCGAGGGTGGCCCTCCACTTT. Protein sequence: CASSQAEWARARVALHF. This chain joins TRBV4-1 and TRBJ1-6; D is undetermined. Germline CDR1 and CDR2: MGHRA and YSYEKL. Trimming cost V 1 base and J 14 bases, with 24 bases left between them. The CDR3 contains 17 residues.

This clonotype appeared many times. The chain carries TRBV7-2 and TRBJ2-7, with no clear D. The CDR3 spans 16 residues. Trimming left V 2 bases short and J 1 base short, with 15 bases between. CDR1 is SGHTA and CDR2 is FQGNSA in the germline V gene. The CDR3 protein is CASSLFPKAGSYEQYV. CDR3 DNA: TGTGCCAGCAGCTTATTCCCCAAAGCAGGATCCTACGAGCAGTACGTC.

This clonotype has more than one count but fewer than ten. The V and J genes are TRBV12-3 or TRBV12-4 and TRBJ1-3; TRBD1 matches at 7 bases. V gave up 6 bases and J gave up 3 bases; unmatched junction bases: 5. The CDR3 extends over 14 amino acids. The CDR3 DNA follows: TGTGCCAGCAGCCAGACAGGGCATGGAAACACCATATATTTT. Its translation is CASSQTGHGNTIYF.

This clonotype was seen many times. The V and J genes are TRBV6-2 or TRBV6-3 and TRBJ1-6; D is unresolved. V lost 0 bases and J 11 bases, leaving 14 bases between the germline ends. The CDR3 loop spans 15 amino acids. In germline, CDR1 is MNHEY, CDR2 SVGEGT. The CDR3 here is CASSYSPRGSPPLHF. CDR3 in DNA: TGTGCCAGCAGTTACTCACCACGAGGGAGCCCACCCCTCCACTTT.

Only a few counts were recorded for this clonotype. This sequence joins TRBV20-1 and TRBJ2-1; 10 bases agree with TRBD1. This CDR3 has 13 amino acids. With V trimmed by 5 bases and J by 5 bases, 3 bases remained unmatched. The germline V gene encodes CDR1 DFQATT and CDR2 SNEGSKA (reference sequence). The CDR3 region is CSARQGANNEQFF. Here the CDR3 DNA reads TGCAGTGCTCGACAGGGGGCTAACAATGAGCAGTTCTTC.

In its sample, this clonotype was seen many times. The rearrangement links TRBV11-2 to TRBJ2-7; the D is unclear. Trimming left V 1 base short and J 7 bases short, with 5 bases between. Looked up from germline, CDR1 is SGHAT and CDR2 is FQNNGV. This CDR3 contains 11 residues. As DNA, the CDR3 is TGTGCCAGCAGCTTAGCTATAGAGCAGTACTTC. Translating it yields CASSLAIEQYF.

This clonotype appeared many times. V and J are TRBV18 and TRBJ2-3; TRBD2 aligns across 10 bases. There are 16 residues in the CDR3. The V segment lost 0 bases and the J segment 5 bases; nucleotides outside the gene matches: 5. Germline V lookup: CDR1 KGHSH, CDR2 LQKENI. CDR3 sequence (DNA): TGTGCCAGCTCACCACCGTTCACTAGCGGGATAGATACGCAGTATTTT. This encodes CASSPPFTSGIDTQYF.

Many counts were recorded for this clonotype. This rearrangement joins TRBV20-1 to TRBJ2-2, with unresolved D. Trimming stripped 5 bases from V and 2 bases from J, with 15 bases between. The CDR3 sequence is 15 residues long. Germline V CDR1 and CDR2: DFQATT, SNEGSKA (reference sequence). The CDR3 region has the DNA TGCAGTGCTCACGGTTGGCAGAGAAACACCGGGGAGCTGTTTTTT. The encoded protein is CSAHGWQRNTGELFF.

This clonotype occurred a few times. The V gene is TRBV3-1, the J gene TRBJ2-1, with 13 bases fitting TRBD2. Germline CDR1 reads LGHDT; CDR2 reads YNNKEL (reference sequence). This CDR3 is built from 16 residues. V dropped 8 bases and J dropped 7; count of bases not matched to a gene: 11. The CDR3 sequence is CASGSTSGGALNEQFF. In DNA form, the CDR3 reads TGTGCCAGCGGTTCCACTAGCGGGGGGGCCTTAAATGAGCAGTTCTTC.

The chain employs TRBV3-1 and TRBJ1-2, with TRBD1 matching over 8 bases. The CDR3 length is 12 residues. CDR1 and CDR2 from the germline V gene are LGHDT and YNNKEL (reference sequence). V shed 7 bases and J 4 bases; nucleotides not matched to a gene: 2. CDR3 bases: TGTGCCAGCACCACAGGGGGCTATGGCTACACCTTC. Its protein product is CASTTGGYGYTF.

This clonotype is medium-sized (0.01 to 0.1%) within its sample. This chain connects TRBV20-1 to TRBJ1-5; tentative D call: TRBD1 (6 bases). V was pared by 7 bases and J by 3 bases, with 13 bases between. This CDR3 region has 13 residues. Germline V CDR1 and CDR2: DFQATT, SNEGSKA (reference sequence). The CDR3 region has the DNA TGCAGTGTTAACACAGGGATCAATCAGCCCCAGCATTTT. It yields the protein CSVNTGINQPQHF.

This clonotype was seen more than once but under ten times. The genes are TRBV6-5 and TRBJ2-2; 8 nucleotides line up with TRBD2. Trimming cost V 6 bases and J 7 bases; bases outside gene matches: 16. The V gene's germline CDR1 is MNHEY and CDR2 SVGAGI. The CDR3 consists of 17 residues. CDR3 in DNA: TGTGCCAGCAGGCCAGGCGGGAGCGGGAGAGCTGGCGGGGAGCTGTTTTTT. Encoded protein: CASRPGGSGRAGGELFF.

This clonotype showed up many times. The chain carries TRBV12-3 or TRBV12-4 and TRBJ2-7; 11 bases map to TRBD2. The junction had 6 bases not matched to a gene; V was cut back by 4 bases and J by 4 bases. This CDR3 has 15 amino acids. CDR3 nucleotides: TGTGCCAGCAGTTCGTCTAGCGGGGGGAGGTACGAGCAGTACTTC. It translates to CASSSSSGGRYEQYF.

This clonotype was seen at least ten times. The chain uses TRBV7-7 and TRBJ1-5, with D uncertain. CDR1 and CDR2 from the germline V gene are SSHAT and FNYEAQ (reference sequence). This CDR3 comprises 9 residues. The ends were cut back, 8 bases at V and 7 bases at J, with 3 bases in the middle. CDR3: CASSQPQHF. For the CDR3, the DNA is TGTGCCAGCTCCCAGCCCCAGCATTTT.

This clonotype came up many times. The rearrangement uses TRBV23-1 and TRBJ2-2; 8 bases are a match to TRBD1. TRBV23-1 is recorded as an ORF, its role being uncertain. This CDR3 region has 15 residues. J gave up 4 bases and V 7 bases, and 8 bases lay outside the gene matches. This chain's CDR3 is CASKPRGLATGELFF. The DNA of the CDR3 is TGCGCCAGCAAACCCAGGGGGCTGGCCACCGGGGAGCTGTTTTTT.